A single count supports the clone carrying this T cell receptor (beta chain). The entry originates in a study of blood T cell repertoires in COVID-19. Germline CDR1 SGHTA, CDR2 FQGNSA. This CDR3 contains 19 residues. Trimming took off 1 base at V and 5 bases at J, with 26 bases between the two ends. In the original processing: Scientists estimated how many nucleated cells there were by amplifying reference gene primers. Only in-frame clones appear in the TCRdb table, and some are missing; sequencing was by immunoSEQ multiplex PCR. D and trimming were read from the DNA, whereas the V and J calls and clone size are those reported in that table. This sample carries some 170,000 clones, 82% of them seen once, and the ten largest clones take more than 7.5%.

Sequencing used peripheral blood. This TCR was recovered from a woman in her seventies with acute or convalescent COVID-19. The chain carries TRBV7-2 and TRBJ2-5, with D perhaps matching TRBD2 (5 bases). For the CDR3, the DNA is TGTGCCAGCAGCTTAGTATGGGCCGGGGAAAATCATTATAGGGAGACCCAGTACTTC. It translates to CASSLVWAGENHYRETQYF.